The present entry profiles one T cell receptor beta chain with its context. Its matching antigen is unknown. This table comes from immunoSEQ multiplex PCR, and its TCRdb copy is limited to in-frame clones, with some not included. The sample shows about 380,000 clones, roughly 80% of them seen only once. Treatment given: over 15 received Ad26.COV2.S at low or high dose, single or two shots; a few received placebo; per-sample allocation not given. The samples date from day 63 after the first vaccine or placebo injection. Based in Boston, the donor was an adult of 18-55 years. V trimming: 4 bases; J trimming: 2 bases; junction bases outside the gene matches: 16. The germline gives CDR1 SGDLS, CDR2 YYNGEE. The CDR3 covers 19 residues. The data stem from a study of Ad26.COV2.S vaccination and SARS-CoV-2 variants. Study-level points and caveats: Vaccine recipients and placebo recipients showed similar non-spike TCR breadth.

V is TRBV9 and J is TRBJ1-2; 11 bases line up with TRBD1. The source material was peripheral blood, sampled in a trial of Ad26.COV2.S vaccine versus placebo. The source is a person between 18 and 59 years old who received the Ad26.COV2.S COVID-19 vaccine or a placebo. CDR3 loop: CASSLRPPGQGVLNYGYTF. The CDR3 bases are TGTGCCAGCAGCCTCCGCCCTCCGGGACAGGGGGTTTTGAACTATGGCTACACCTTC.